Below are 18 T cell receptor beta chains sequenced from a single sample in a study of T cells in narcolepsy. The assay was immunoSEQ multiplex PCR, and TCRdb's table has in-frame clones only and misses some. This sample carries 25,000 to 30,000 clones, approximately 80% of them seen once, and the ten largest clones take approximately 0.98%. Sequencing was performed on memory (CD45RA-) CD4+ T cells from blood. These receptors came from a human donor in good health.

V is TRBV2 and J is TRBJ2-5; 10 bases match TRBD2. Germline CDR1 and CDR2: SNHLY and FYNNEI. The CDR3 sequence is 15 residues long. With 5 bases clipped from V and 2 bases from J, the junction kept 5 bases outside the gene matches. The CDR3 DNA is TGTGCCAGCAGTCCACTAGCGGGGCGACAAGAGACCCAGTACTTC. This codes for CASSPLAGRQETQYF.

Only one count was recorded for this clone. The CDR3 nucleotides read TGTGCCAGCAGCTTTCAGGCTCAAGAGACCCAGTACTTC. It is translated as CASSFQAQETQYF. V usage is TRBV7-2 and J usage is TRBJ2-5; D is undetermined. Per the germline V gene, CDR1 is SGHTA and CDR2 is FQGNSA. The CDR3 has 13 residues. V was trimmed by 3 bases and J by 2 bases, leaving 7 bases between them.

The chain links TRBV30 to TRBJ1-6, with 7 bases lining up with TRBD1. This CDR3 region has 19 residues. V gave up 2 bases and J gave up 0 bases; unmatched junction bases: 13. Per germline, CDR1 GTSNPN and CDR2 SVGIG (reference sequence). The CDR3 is CAWSTRAGGLSSYNSPLHF. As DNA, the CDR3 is TGTGCCTGGAGTACAAGGGCAGGGGGTCTTAGCTCCTATAATTCACCCCTCCACTTT.

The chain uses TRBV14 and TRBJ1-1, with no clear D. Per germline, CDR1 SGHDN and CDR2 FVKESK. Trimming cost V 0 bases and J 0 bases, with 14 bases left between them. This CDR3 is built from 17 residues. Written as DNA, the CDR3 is TGTGCCAGCAGCCAAGATCCGGCAAAAGGGATGAACACTGAAGCTTTCTTT. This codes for CASSQDPAKGMNTEAFF.

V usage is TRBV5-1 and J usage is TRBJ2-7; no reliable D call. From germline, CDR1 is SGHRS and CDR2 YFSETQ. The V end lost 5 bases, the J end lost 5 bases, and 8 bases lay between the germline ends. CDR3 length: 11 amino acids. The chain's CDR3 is CASSVLDEQYF. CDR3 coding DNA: TGCGCCAGCAGTGTCCTCGACGAGCAGTACTTC.

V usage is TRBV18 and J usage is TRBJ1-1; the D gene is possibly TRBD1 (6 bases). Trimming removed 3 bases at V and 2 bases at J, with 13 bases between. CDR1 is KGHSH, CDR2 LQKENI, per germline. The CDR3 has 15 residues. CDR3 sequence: CASSPGGGLNTEAFF. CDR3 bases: TGTGCCAGCTCACCTGGAGGGGGGCTTAACACTGAAGCTTTCTTT.

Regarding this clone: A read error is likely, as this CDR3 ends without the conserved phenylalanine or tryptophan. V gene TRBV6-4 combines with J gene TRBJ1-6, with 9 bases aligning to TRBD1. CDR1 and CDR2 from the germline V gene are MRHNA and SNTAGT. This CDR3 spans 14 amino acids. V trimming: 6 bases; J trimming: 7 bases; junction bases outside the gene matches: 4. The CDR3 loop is CASRGQGGNSPLHL. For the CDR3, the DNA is TGTGCCAGCAGGGGACAGGGTGGGAATTCACCCCTCCACCTT.

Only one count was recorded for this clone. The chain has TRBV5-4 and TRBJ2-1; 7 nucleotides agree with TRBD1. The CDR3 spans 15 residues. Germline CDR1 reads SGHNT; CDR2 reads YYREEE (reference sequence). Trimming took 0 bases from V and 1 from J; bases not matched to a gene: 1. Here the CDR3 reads CASSLDRGSYNEQFF. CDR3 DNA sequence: TGTGCCAGCAGCTTGGACAGGGGTTCCTACAATGAGCAGTTCTTC. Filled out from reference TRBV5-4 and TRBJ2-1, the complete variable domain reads ETGVTQSPTHLIKTRGQQVTLRCSSQSGHNTVSWYQQALGQGPQFIFQYYREEENGRGNFPPRFSGLQFPNYSSELNVNALELDDSALYLCASSLDRGSYNEQFFGPGTRLTVL.

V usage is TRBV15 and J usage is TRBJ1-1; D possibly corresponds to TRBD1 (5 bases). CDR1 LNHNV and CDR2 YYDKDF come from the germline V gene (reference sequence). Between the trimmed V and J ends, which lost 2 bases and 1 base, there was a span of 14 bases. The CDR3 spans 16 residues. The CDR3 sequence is CATSRSRQRGNTEAFF. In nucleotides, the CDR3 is TGTGCCACCAGCAGATCTCGACAGAGGGGGAACACTGAAGCTTTCTTT.

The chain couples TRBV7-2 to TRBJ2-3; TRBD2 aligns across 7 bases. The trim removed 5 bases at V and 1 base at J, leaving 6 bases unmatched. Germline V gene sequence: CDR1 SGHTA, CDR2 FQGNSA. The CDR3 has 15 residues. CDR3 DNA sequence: TGTGCCAGCAGCCCACTCCGGGGGGGCACAGATACGCAGTATTTT. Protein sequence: CASSPLRGGTDTQYF.

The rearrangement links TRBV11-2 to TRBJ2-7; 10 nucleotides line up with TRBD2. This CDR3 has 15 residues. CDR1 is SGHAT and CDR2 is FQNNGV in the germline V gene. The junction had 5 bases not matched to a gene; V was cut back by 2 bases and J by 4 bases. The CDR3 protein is CASSLQAGGLYEQYF. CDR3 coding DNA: TGTGCCAGCAGCTTACAAGCGGGAGGGTTGTACGAGCAGTACTTC.

CDR3 protein: CASSYGDPSRDEQYF. The DNA for the CDR3 is TGTGCCAGCAGTTACGGGGACCCCTCCAGGGACGAGCAGTACTTC. The chain links TRBV6-5 to TRBJ2-7, with D tentatively TRBD1 or TRBD2 (5 bases each). V lost 2 bases and J 5 bases, leaving 16 bases between the germline ends. Germline CDR1 and CDR2: MNHEY and SVGAGI. This CDR3 region has 15 residues.

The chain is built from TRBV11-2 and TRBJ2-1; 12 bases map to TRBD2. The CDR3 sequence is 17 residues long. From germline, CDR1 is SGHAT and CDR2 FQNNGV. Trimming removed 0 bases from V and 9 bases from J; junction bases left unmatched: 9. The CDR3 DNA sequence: TGTGCCAGCAGCTTAGAGACTAGCGGGAGACCACTTAGTGAGCAGTTCTTC. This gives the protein CASSLETSGRPLSEQFF.

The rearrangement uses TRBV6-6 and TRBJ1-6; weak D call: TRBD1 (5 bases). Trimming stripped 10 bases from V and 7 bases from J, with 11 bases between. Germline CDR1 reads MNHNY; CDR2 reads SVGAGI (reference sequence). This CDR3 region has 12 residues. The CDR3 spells CAIRGVNSPLHF. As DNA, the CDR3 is TGTGCCATCCGAGGGGTCAATTCACCCCTCCACTTT.

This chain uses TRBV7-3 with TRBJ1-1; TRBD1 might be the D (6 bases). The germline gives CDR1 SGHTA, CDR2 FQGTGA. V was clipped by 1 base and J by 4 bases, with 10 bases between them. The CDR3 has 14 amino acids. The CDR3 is CASSLMGRGTEAFF. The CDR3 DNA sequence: TGTGCCAGCAGCTTAATGGGCAGGGGCACTGAAGCTTTCTTT.

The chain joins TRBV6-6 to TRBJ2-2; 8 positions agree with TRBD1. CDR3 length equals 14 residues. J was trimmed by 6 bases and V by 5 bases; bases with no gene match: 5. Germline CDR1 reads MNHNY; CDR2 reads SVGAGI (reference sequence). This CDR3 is CASSPQGAAGELFF. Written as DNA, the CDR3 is TGTGCCAGCAGTCCTCAGGGGGCGGCCGGGGAGCTGTTTTTT.

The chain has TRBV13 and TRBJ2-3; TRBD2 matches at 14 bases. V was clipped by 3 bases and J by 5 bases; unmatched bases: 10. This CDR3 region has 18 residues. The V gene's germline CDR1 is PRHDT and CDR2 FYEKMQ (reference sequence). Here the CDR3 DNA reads TGTGCCAGCAGCTTTCTGCAGACTAGCGGGGGGGCGGGAGATACGCAGTATTTT. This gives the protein CASSFLQTSGGAGDTQYF.

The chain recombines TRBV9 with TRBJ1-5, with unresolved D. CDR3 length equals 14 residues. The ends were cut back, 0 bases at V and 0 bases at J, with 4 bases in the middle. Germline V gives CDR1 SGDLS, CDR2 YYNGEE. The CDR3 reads CASSVGSSNQPQHF. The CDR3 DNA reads TGTGCCAGCAGCGTAGGCAGTAGCAATCAGCCCCAGCATTTT.